The 28 T cell receptor beta chains presented below share a single source sample, sequenced in a study of T cell responses to AZD1222 COVID-19 vaccine. Profiled with immunoSEQ multiplex PCR; TCRdb holds only in-frame clones, not every one. The sample includes under 150,000 clones, around 85% of them seen just once. The sample was peripheral blood, taken 28 days after the second dose of the MenACWY control vaccine. The receptors derive from an adult who received the MenACWY meningococcal vaccine as a control.

The count of this clone is one. This chain links TRBV20-1 with TRBJ2-2, with D maybe TRBD1 (6 bases). This CDR3 spans 15 amino acids. Germline-derived CDR1 and CDR2 are DFQATT and SNEGSKA (reference sequence). The germline V and J ends were trimmed by 3 bases and 3 bases, with 14 bases remaining between them. The CDR3 loop reads CSASRIRQDTGELFF. The DNA for the CDR3 is TGCAGTGCTAGTCGCATCCGACAGGACACCGGGGAGCTGTTTTTT.

The genes are TRBV2 and TRBJ1-1; possibly TRBD1 for D (5 bases). Per germline, CDR1 SNHLY and CDR2 FYNNEI. Trimming removed 5 bases at V and 0 bases at J, with 10 bases between. This CDR3 contains 14 residues. CDR3 bases: TGTGCCAGCAGTCGACAGACCATGAACACTGAAGCTTTCTTT. As protein: CASSRQTMNTEAFF. Supplemented by reference TRBV2 and TRBJ1-1, the full variable domain reads EPEVTQTPSHQVTQMGQEVILRCVPISNHLYFYWYRQILGQKVEFLVSFYNNEISEKSEIFDDQFSVERPDGSNFTLKIRSTKLEDSAMYFCASSRQTMNTEAFFGQGTRLTVV.

This clone was seen a handful of times. The CDR3 DNA sequence: TGTGCCAGCGGGACATACACTGAAGCTTTCTTT. Translated: CASGTYTEAFF. The chain joins TRBV2 to TRBJ1-1; D possibly corresponds to TRBD1 (6 bases). Looked up from germline, CDR1 is SNHLY and CDR2 is FYNNEI. The CDR3 totals 11 residues. V dropped 8 bases and J dropped 3 bases, with 7 bases sitting between them. The entire variable domain, with the rest obtained from reference TRBV2 and TRBJ1-1, is as follows: EPEVTQTPSHQVTQMGQEVILRCVPISNHLYFYWYRQILGQKVEFLVSFYNNEISEKSEIFDDQFSVERPDGSNFTLKIRSTKLEDSAMYFCASGTYTEAFFGQGTRLTVV.

The chain employs TRBV7-3 and TRBJ2-5; 8 bases agree with TRBD2. The CDR3 totals 13 residues. The V gene end was trimmed by 5 bases and the J gene end by 3 bases; junction bases not matched to a gene: 2. Germline CDR1 is SGHTA and CDR2 is FQGTGA. CDR3 in DNA: TGTGCCAGCAGCAAACTAGCGGAAGAGACCCAGTACTTC. It specifies CASSKLAEETQYF. Full variable domain (missing parts from reference TRBV7-3 and TRBJ2-5): GAGVSQTPSNKVTEKGKYVELRCDPISGHTALYWYRQSLGQGPEFLIYFQGTGAADDSGLPNDRFFAVRPEGSVSTLKIQRTERGDSAVYLCASSKLAEETQYFGPGTRLLVL.

V gene TRBV5-1 combines with J gene TRBJ1-1; D perhaps matches TRBD1 (5 bases). Germline lookup yields CDR1 SGHRS and CDR2 YFSETQ. Trimming took off 1 base at V and 1 base at J, with 14 bases between the two ends. The CDR3 consists of 16 residues. The DNA of the CDR3 is TGCGCCAGCAGCTTGTGGGACCAACGGAGGAACACTGAAGCTTTCTTT. It yields the protein CASSLWDQRRNTEAFF.

The V and J genes are TRBV2 and TRBJ1-2; tentatively, D is TRBD1 (6 bases). The CDR3 is 15 residues long. V was trimmed by 5 bases and J by 1 base, leaving 14 bases between them. Germline CDR1 SNHLY, CDR2 FYNNEI. The CDR3 region has the DNA TGTGCCAGCAGTAATGATGGACAGTTTAACTATGGCTACACCTTC. The encoded protein is CASSNDGQFNYGYTF.

This chain joins TRBV7-9 and TRBJ1-2; D is ambiguous. The V gene's germline CDR1 is SEHNR and CDR2 FQNEAQ (reference sequence). The CDR3 has 17 residues. The ends were cut back, 5 bases at V and 4 bases at J, with 23 bases in the middle. CDR3 nucleotides: TGTGCCAGCAGCCCCGGGTTGGCAGCGTCACGAAGCTATGGCTACACCTTC. It is translated as CASSPGLAASRSYGYTF.

J is TRBJ2-7 and V is TRBV18, with 7 bases identical to TRBD2. Losses at the gene ends were 5 bases for V and 2 bases for J; bases not matched to a gene: 9. The length of the CDR3 is 15 residues. Per the germline V gene, CDR1 is KGHSH and CDR2 is LQKENI. Here the CDR3 DNA reads TGTGCCAGCTCAATCCGGGACTACGGGCCCTACGAGCAGTACTTC. This gives the protein CASSIRDYGPYEQYF.

This clone turned up a few times. The rearrangement joins TRBV5-4 to TRBJ2-7, with D unclear. Trimming took off 5 bases at V and 7 bases at J, with 16 bases between the two ends. The CDR3 is 13 amino acids. CDR1 SGHNT and CDR2 YYREEE come from the germline V gene (reference sequence). CDR3 DNA: TGTGCCAGCAGATCCGGTCCCGATAGGGAGCAGTACTTC. This encodes CASRSGPDREQYF.

This rearrangement joins TRBV7-9 to TRBJ1-1; 8 bases are a match to TRBD1. Trimming at V came to 2 bases and at J to 1 base, leaving 3 bases not matched to a gene. The CDR3 has 15 amino acids. Per the germline V gene, CDR1 is SEHNR and CDR2 is FQNEAQ (reference sequence). CDR3 residues: CASSLSDRGNTEAFF. The CDR3 DNA is TGTGCCAGCAGCTTATCTGACAGGGGGAACACTGAAGCTTTCTTT. Complete variable domain (other parts from reference TRBV7-9 and TRBJ1-1): DTGVSQNPRHKITKRGQNVTFRCDPISEHNRLYWYRQTLGQGPEFLTYFQNEAQLEKSRLLSDRFSAERPKGSFSTLEIQRTEQGDSAMYLCASSLSDRGNTEAFFGQGTRLTVV.

The rearrangement joins TRBV2 to TRBJ1-5; TRBD1 aligns across 8 bases. The CDR3 extends over 13 amino acids. J gave up 4 bases and V 7 bases, and 3 bases lay outside the gene matches. Germline V gives CDR1 SNHLY, CDR2 FYNNEI. The CDR3 DNA sequence: TGTGCCAGCAATCGGGACAGGAATCAGCCCCAGCATTTT. Translated: CASNRDRNQPQHF.

The DNA for the CDR3 is TGTGCCAGCAGTTTATATGGGCAGGGGGCGGACGGGGAGCTGTTTTTT. Amino acid sequence: CASSLYGQGADGELFF. The rearrangement uses TRBV27 and TRBJ2-2, with TRBD1 matching 8 bases. V shed 1 base, J shed 7 bases, and the junction held 8 bases outside the gene matches. This CDR3 spans 16 amino acids. CDR1 is MNHEY and CDR2 is SMNVEV in the germline V gene (reference sequence).

This clone was detected many times. The CDR3 nucleotides are TGTGCCAGCAGCAACAGGGGGAGGAACACTGAAGCTTTCTTT. Its protein is CASSNRGRNTEAFF. The chain links TRBV7-2 to TRBJ1-1, with 8 bases that match TRBD1. V was pared by 5 bases and J by 1 base, with 3 bases of the junction left unmatched. Germline-derived CDR1 and CDR2 are SGHTA and FQGNSA. This CDR3 is 14 amino acids long.

The V and J genes are TRBV6-2 or TRBV6-3 and TRBJ2-3, with D maybe TRBD2 (6 bases). V dropped 4 bases and J dropped 1 base, with 9 bases sitting between them. This CDR3 comprises 14 residues. Germline V gene lookup returns CDR1 MNHEY and CDR2 SVGEGT. The chain's CDR3 is CASSWQRGTDTQYF. As DNA, the CDR3 is TGTGCCAGCAGTTGGCAGCGGGGCACAGATACGCAGTATTTT.

The chain uses TRBV5-4 and TRBJ1-5; a possible D gene is TRBD1 (5 bases). The germline V and J ends were trimmed by 4 bases and 5 bases, with 16 bases remaining between them. Germline V gene data show CDR1 as SGHNT and CDR2 as YYREEE (reference sequence). The CDR3 runs 15 residues. The CDR3 is CASSPKGQGDQPQHF. The CDR3 nucleotides are TGTGCCAGCAGCCCTAAGGGGCAGGGTGATCAGCCCCAGCATTTT.

This chain links TRBV5-1 with TRBJ1-1, with D tentatively TRBD1 (5 bases). Germline CDR1 SGHRS, CDR2 YFSETQ. Trimming took 1 base from V and 1 from J, leaving 8 bases between them. The CDR3 sequence is 14 residues long. The CDR3 region has the DNA TGCGCCAGCAGCTTGTCTGGGACGAACACTGAAGCTTTCTTT. Translated, it gives CASSLSGTNTEAFF.

The chain employs TRBV6-2 or TRBV6-3 and TRBJ1-2; D unclear. Germline CDR1 MNHEY, CDR2 SVGEGT. The CDR3 is 14 amino acids. V was clipped by 2 bases and J by 3 bases, with 10 bases between them. The CDR3 here is CASSYAGGDYGYTF. CDR3 bases: TGTGCCAGCAGTTACGCCGGTGGTGACTATGGCTACACCTTC.

This chain links TRBV11-2 with TRBJ2-7; possibly TRBD1 for D (6 bases). CDR1 is SGHAT and CDR2 is FQNNGV in the germline V gene. The CDR3 runs 14 residues. Deletions cut 1 base from V and 2 bases from J, with 9 bases between. The CDR3 nucleotides read TGTGCCAGCAGCTTAGTGGCAGGGGCCTACGAGCAGTACGTC. This encodes CASSLVAGAYEQYV.

The chain joins TRBV6-2 or TRBV6-3 to TRBJ1-1; no clear D gene. Germline V gene data show CDR1 as MNHEY and CDR2 as SVGEGT. V lost 5 bases and J lost 6, with 22 bases in between. The CDR3 is made up of 16 amino acids. The CDR3: CASSPIQGPLMSEAFF. CDR3 bases: TGTGCCAGCAGTCCAATACAAGGGCCCCTGATGTCTGAAGCTTTCTTT.

The CDR3 protein is CASSELSGGQETQYF. The CDR3 nucleotides read TGCGCCAGCAGTGAGTTGTCAGGGGGCCAGGAGACCCAGTACTTC. This chain uses TRBV10-1 with TRBJ2-5; 8 positions agree with TRBD1. Trimming took 1 base from V and 5 from J; bases not matched to a gene: 6. Per germline, CDR1 WNHNN and CDR2 SYGVQD (reference sequence). The CDR3 spans 15 residues.

This clone was recorded a few times. The V call is TRBV19, the J call TRBJ1-3; D gene unclear. Trimming left V 3 bases short and J 0 bases short, with 12 bases between. The CDR3 spans 16 residues. Germline values: CDR1 LNHDA, CDR2 SQIVND (reference sequence). For the CDR3, the DNA is TGTGCCAGTAGTATTCCGGGTCATAACTCTGGAAACACCATATATTTT. This encodes CASSIPGHNSGNTIYF.

The V gene is TRBV11-2, the J gene TRBJ2-5; 10 nucleotides agree with TRBD1. This CDR3 region has 12 residues. The V and J ends lost 5 bases and 7 bases, in that order; junction bases with no gene match: 1. Germline CDR1 and CDR2: SGHAT and FQNNGV. The CDR3 DNA reads TGTGCCAGCAGCCGGACAGGGGGGACCCAGTACTTC. Translation: CASSRTGGTQYF. Variable domain in full (rest from reference TRBV11-2 and TRBJ2-5): EAGVAQSPRYKIIEKRQSVAFWCNPISGHATLYWYQQILGQGPKLLIQFQNNGVVDDSQLPKDRFSAERLKGVDSTLKIQPAKLEDSAVYLCASSRTGGTQYFGPGTRLLVL.

This clone has only a few counts. The genes are TRBV4-2 and TRBJ2-1; D is perhaps TRBD2 (5 bases). The CDR3 is 15 residues long. The ends were cut back, 1 base at V and 8 bases at J, with 15 bases in the middle. Germline V CDR1 and CDR2: LGHNA, YNFKEQ. This CDR3 is CASSQGTEVGDEQFF. The CDR3 DNA is TGTGCCAGCAGCCAAGGGACGGAGGTTGGGGATGAGCAGTTCTTC.

This chain joins TRBV18 and TRBJ1-2, with a weak D call TRBD1 (6 bases). The CDR3 sequence is 13 residues long. Trimming left V 6 bases short and J 4 bases short, with 12 bases between. Germline values: CDR1 KGHSH, CDR2 LQKENI. The CDR3, as DNA: TGTGCCAGCTCTCAGACAGGTTTCTATGGCTACACCTTC. It encodes CASSQTGFYGYTF.

DNA for the CDR3: TGTGCCAGCAGCCAGTGGGACACGAACACTGAAGCTTTCTTT. Protein: CASSQWDTNTEAFF. The V gene is TRBV3-1 (or the pseudogene TRBV3-2), the J gene TRBJ1-1; the D gene is possibly TRBD1 (6 bases). Germline V gene data show CDR1 as LGHDT and CDR2 as YNNKEL (reference sequence). The CDR3 has 14 amino acids. V was cut by 3 bases and J by 1 base, with 9 bases left in between.

This chain links TRBV4-3 with TRBJ1-2; D not resolved. The CDR3 is 17 residues long. CDR1 and CDR2 (germline): LGHNA, YSLEER. The germline V and J ends were trimmed by 0 bases and 5 bases, with 19 bases remaining between them. DNA of the CDR3: TGCGCCAGCAGCCAAGAGTCTAATCAAGGGATCCAGTATGGCTACACCTTC. Translated: CASSQESNQGIQYGYTF.

J is TRBJ2-7 and V is TRBV5-1, with a tentative D call TRBD1 (6 bases). Trimming removed 1 base from V and 2 bases from J, with 16 bases in between. The CDR3 has 16 amino acids. CDR1 and CDR2 (germline): SGHRS, YFSETQ. CDR3 nucleotide sequence: TGCGCCAGCAGCTTGACTTCGACAGGAGTAACCTACGAGCAGTACTTC. It yields the protein CASSLTSTGVTYEQYF.

V and J are TRBV29-1 and TRBJ2-2; 9 nucleotides agree with TRBD2. Germline assignment: CDR1 SQVTM and CDR2 ANQGSEA. The junction had 10 bases not matched to a gene; V was cut back by 4 bases and J by 4 bases. The CDR3 length is 16 residues. The DNA of the CDR3 is TGCAGCGTTGGTGGCTTAGCGGGAGTTAGCACCGGGGAGCTGTTTTTT. Its protein product is CSVGGLAGVSTGELFF.